The present T cell receptor (beta chain) was sequenced within a study of blood T cell repertoires in COVID-19. Turning to the study itself: Spain, Italy and the United States supplied samples that represented acute and convalescent COVID-19.

Germline values: CDR1 GTSNPN, CDR2 SVGIG (reference sequence). The CDR3 has 12 residues. V was pared by 1 base and J by 7 bases, with 5 bases between. Using immunoSEQ multiplex PCR, the repertoire was profiled, and TCRdb retains in-frame clones only, with some absent. The data hold about 82,000 clones, with about 80% observed a single time. The receptor was isolated from a woman between 40 and 50 years old with active or convalescent COVID-19. The sequenced sample was peripheral blood. The rearrangement uses TRBV30 and TRBJ1-6; maybe TRBD1 (5 bases). The CDR3 spells CAWSAGNSPLHF. The CDR3 coding sequence is TGTGCCTGGAGTGCAGGGAATTCACCCCTCCACTTT.